What follows describes a single TCR beta chain. Per germline, CDR1 SQVTM and CDR2 ANQGSEA. Trimming left V 6 bases short and J 3 bases short, with 17 bases between. The CDR3 has 14 amino acids. The data belong to a study of blood T cell repertoires in COVID-19. Overall study: Donors in the United States, Italy and Spain gave samples during acute or convalescent COVID-19.

Under the authors' procedure: From reference gene primer amplification, estimates of nucleated cell counts were derived. The repertoire was sequenced with immunoSEQ multiplex PCR; TCRdb's copy has only in-frame clones and lacks some. V, J and clone size reflect that table, while D and trimming were determined from the DNA. The sample yields about 480,000 clones, about 85% seen once. Participants spanned ages about 18 to 90 years and resided in roughly 22 US areas. Participant-given clinical history determined each cohort assignment. Input material: PBMCs or T cells enriched from blood (not recorded which). V usage is TRBV29-1 and J usage is TRBJ1-1; D might be TRBD1 (5 bases). The clonotype comes from a woman aged 18-29 years with acute COVID-19. In DNA, the CDR3 is TGCAGCGTCCTGCAGGGCTTAGAGTACACTGAAGCTTTCTTT. This sequence encodes CSVLQGLEYTEAFF. Full variable domain (rest looked up from reference TRBV29-1 and TRBJ1-1): SAVISQKPSRDICQRGTSLTIQCQVDSQVTMMFWYRQQPGQSLTLIATANQGSEATYESGFVIDKFPISRPNLTFSTLTVSNMSPEDSSIYLCSVLQGLEYTEAFFGQGTRLTVV.